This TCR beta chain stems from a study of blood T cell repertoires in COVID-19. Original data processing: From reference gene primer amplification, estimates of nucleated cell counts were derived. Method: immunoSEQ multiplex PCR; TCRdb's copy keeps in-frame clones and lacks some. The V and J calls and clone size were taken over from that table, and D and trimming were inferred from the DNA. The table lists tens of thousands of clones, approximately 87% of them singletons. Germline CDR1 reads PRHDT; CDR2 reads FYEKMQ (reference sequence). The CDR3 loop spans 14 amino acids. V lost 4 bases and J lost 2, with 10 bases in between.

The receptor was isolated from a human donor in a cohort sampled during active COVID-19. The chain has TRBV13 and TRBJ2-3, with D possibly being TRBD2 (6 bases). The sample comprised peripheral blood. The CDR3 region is CASSWGTPTDTQYF. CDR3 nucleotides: TGTGCCAGCAGCTGGGGGACTCCCACAGATACGCAGTATTTT.